A single sample is the source of the 27 T cell receptor beta chains below, sequenced in a study of blood T cells in healthy people across ages. A second PCR of roughly 7 to 11 cycles used a sample-barcoded 5' primer and a J-beta primer mix. TCRdb redid the calling of the 5' RACE reads with MiXCR, one entry per CDR3 protein. The sample includes some 1.6 million distinct CDR3 sequences, about 32% of them seen just once. Sequenced material: blood. Receptor source: a woman in her thirties in good health.

The gene calls are TRBV20-1 and TRBJ1-2; 8 nucleotides agree with TRBD1. This CDR3 is built from 13 residues. V was clipped by 3 bases and J by 5 bases; unmatched bases: 5. Germline loops: CDR1 DFQATT, CDR2 SNEGSKA (reference sequence). CDR3 in DNA: TGCAGTGCTAGTAGGGACAGGCGGTATGGCTACACCTTC. Translation gives CSASRDRRYGYTF.

The V gene is TRBV28, the J gene TRBJ1-4; unclear D gene. The germline V gene encodes CDR1 MDHEN and CDR2 SYDVKM. This CDR3 is 17 amino acids long. The V end was cut by 6 bases, the J end by 0 bases, with 17 bases between. The CDR3 DNA follows: TGTGCCAGCAGCGGTGGACGGATAGCTGCAACTAATGAAAAACTGTTTTTT. Encoded protein: CASSGGRIAATNEKLFF. The full variable domain, with the rest looked up from reference TRBV28 and TRBJ1-4, is DVKVTQSSRYLVKRTGEKVFLECVQDMDHENMFWYRQDPGLGLRLIYFSYDVKMKEKGDIPEGYSVSREKKERFSLILESASTNQTSMYLCASSGGRIAATNEKLFFGSGTQLSVL.

The chain couples TRBV30 to TRBJ2-3; perhaps TRBD2 as D (6 bases). This CDR3 is built from 15 residues. In germline, CDR1 is GTSNPN, CDR2 SVGIG (reference sequence). Trimming stripped 2 bases from V and 3 bases from J, with 15 bases between. The CDR3 bases are TGTGCCTGGAGTCGGGACTTACGAGGTACAGATACGCAGTATTTT. Protein sequence: CAWSRDLRGTDTQYF.

The CDR3 here is CASSRESGNQPQHF. The CDR3, as DNA: TGTGCCAGCAGTCGGGAGTCGGGCAATCAGCCCCAGCATTTT. The chain couples TRBV7-9 to TRBJ1-5; D remains ambiguous. V lost 6 bases, J lost 2 bases, and 11 bases lay in between. Looked up from germline, CDR1 is SEHNR and CDR2 is FQNEAQ (reference sequence). CDR3 length: 14 amino acids.

This rearrangement joins TRBV7-3 to TRBJ1-1; D is undetermined. Germline V gene lookup returns CDR1 SGHTA and CDR2 FQGTGA. V lost 6 bases, J lost 3 bases, and 14 bases lay in between. The CDR3 has 14 amino acids. The CDR3 protein is CASSRRADDTEAFF. In DNA, the CDR3 is TGTGCCAGCAGTCGGCGGGCGGACGACACTGAAGCTTTCTTT.

This chain connects TRBV24-1 to TRBJ2-1; TRBD1 is a possible D gene (7 bases). Deletions cut 9 bases from V and 9 bases from J, with 23 bases between. Germline CDR1 is KGHDR and CDR2 is SFDVKD. The CDR3 totals 15 residues. CDR3 sequence (DNA): TGTGCCACCGGTACTTTCGACAGGGTGGAGGGTGAGCAGTTCTTC. Protein: CATGTFDRVEGEQFF.

At least ten counts were recorded for this clonotype. The rearrangement joins TRBV9 to TRBJ2-1, with D possibly being TRBD2 (6 bases). This CDR3 has 15 amino acids. V lost 0 bases, J lost 0 bases, and 7 bases lay in between. CDR1 is SGDLS and CDR2 is YYNGEE in the germline V gene. The CDR3 here is CASSVVGSSYNEQFF. The CDR3 DNA follows: TGTGCCAGCAGCGTAGTCGGGAGCTCCTACAATGAGCAGTTCTTC.

Remarks on this clonotype: One junction end does not reproduce the germline sequence, and a read error may be involved. The V and J genes are TRBV4-2 and TRBJ1-2; D not resolved. In germline, CDR1 is LGHNA, CDR2 YNFKEQ. The CDR3 extends over 17 amino acids. This CDR3 reads CTSSQDLRDTVGDDYTF. The CDR3 DNA follows: TGTACCAGCAGCCAAGATCTCAGAGACACCGTAGGCGATGACTACACCTTC.

The chain carries TRBV27 and TRBJ2-3; D not resolved. Trimming shortened V by 1 base and J by 2 bases, and 4 bases separated the two germline ends. The CDR3 is made up of 13 amino acids. CDR1 is MNHEY, CDR2 SMNVEV, per germline (reference sequence). CDR3 residues: CASSLFITDTQYF. The CDR3 DNA sequence: TGTGCCAGCAGTTTATTTATCACAGATACGCAGTATTTT.

This chain connects TRBV15 to TRBJ1-4; no definite D call. V was shortened by 1 base and J by 8 bases, with 11 bases between the two germline ends. The CDR3 is 14 residues long. Per the germline V gene, CDR1 is LNHNV and CDR2 is YYDKDF (reference sequence). The CDR3 loop is CATSRAQTWEKLFF. CDR3 bases: TGTGCCACCAGCAGAGCACAGACTTGGGAAAAACTGTTTTTT.

This clonotype was detected once. The genes are TRBV20-1 and TRBJ2-1, with a tentative D call TRBD1 (5 bases). Deletions cut 2 bases from V and 12 bases from J, with 11 bases between. The CDR3 has 11 residues. The germline V gene has CDR1 DFQATT and CDR2 SNEGSKA (reference sequence). CDR3 nucleotides: TGCAGTGCTAGACAAGAAAGGGGGCAGTTCTTC. It codes for CSARQERGQFF.

The chain carries TRBV7-9 and TRBJ1-5, with unresolved D. V dropped 5 bases and J dropped 4 bases, with 6 bases sitting between them. This CDR3 spans 12 amino acids. The germline V gene encodes CDR1 SEHNR and CDR2 FQNEAQ (reference sequence). CDR3 in DNA: TGTGCCAGCAGCCAAAAAAATCAGCCCCAGCATTTT. Amino acid sequence: CASSQKNQPQHF.

The genes are TRBV6-1 and TRBJ2-6, with D possibly TRBD1 on 6 matching bases. The ends were cut back, 4 bases at V and 1 base at J, with 14 bases in the middle. This CDR3 contains 17 residues. Germline lookup yields CDR1 MNHNS and CDR2 SASEGT. The DNA for the CDR3 is TGTGCCAGCAGTGTAGAAAGGGGGTTATCTGGGGCCAACGTCCTGACTTTC. This translates into CASSVERGLSGANVLTF.

This chain uses TRBV5-1 with TRBJ1-1, with D perhaps TRBD1 (5 bases). Germline V gives CDR1 SGHRS, CDR2 YFSETQ. Trimming pared 0 bases from V and 8 bases from J, leaving 11 bases between. The CDR3 is made up of 13 amino acids. The CDR3 spells CASSLGPGAEAFF. In nucleotides, the CDR3 is TGCGCCAGCAGCTTGGGCCCCGGGGCGGAAGCTTTCTTT.

This clonotype was detected only a few times. CDR3 residues: CASSRGQGPSGQFF. DNA for the CDR3: TGCGCCAGCAGCCGCGGACAGGGGCCATCTGGGCAGTTCTTC. The rearrangement links TRBV5-1 to TRBJ2-1; 9 bases are a match to TRBD1. This CDR3 is 14 amino acids long. After removal of 4 bases from V and 12 bases from J, the junction contained 11 bases not matched to a gene. Germline V lookup: CDR1 SGHRS, CDR2 YFSETQ.

V is TRBV20-1 and J is TRBJ1-6; D call uncertain. This CDR3 is 11 amino acids long. CDR1 and CDR2 from the germline V gene are DFQATT and SNEGSKA (reference sequence). Trimming removed 2 bases at V and 10 bases at J, with 6 bases between. The CDR3 DNA reads TGCAGTGCTAGACCCGGCTCACCCCTCCACTTT. This translates into CSARPGSPLHF.

This clonotype was detected only a few times. The chain couples TRBV4-1 to TRBJ2-1; possible D gene TRBD1, 5 bases. CDR3 size: 16 residues. V was pared by 0 bases and J by 9 bases, with 18 bases between. The germline V gene encodes CDR1 MGHRA and CDR2 YSYEKL. The CDR3 region has the DNA TGCGCCAGCAGCCAAGATTCTTTGATAAGGGGCGGTGAGCAGTTCTTC. Amino acid sequence: CASSQDSLIRGGEQFF.

Many counts were recorded for this clonotype. J is TRBJ2-7 and V is TRBV4-1; D gene uncertain. V was clipped by 0 bases and J by 0 bases, with 9 bases between them. Germline V gives CDR1 MGHRA, CDR2 YSYEKL. The CDR3 consists of 15 residues. In nucleotides, the CDR3 is TGCGCCAGCAGCCAAGAAGGACGGAGCTCCTACGAGCAGTACTTC. It is translated as CASSQEGRSSYEQYF.

The V and J genes are TRBV30 and TRBJ2-1, with 10 nucleotides matching TRBD2. This CDR3 has 15 residues. Germline V gene data show CDR1 as GTSNPN and CDR2 as SVGIG (reference sequence). J gave up 2 bases and V 1 base, and 2 bases lay outside the gene matches. The CDR3 region is CAWSGGLAPYNEQFF. Written as DNA, the CDR3 is TGTGCCTGGAGTGGGGGACTAGCGCCCTACAATGAGCAGTTCTTC.

The chain uses TRBV10-2 and TRBJ2-6; 10 bases are shared with TRBD1. This CDR3 region has 15 residues. J was trimmed by 3 bases and V by 6 bases; bases with no gene match: 2. Germline assignment: CDR1 WSHSY and CDR2 SAAADI. The CDR3 DNA sequence: TGCGCCAGCAGGGGACAGGGGAGTGGGGCCAACGTCCTGACTTTC. Translating gives CASRGQGSGANVLTF.

The V and J genes are TRBV6-6 and TRBJ1-2, with a weak D call TRBD1 (6 bases). CDR1 and CDR2 from the germline V gene are MNHNY and SVGAGI (reference sequence). The CDR3 is 15 residues long. V lost 10 bases and J lost 0, with 18 bases in between. The CDR3 DNA reads as TGTGCCACCGGGCGCGAACAGGGAGCTAACTATGGCTACACCTTC. Its protein is CATGREQGANYGYTF.

The chain recombines TRBV6-1 with TRBJ1-2; tentative D call: TRBD1 (5 bases). This CDR3 has 14 amino acids. CDR1 is MNHNS and CDR2 is SASEGT in the germline V gene. Trimming cost V 5 bases and J 8 bases, with 18 bases left between them. For the CDR3, the DNA is TGTGCCAGCAGTCAAATGACAGATGATGGCGGCTACACCTTC. Translating gives CASSQMTDDGGYTF.

The chain carries TRBV5-1 and TRBJ2-5; weak D call: TRBD1 (6 bases). Germline-derived CDR1 and CDR2 are SGHRS and YFSETQ. The CDR3 is 16 amino acids. V was shortened by 2 bases and J by 5 bases, with 19 bases between the two germline ends. The CDR3 protein is CASSFSLGAEGETQYF. Here the CDR3 DNA reads TGCGCCAGCAGCTTTTCCCTGGGGGCCGAAGGGGAGACCCAGTACTTC.

The chain couples TRBV6-5 to TRBJ2-1; the D is unclear. V was cut by 0 bases and J by 6 bases, with 18 bases left in between. Germline loops: CDR1 MNHEY, CDR2 SVGAGI. CDR3 length: 17 amino acids. CDR3 sequence: CASSYSSWPVGSNEQFF. The CDR3 nucleotides read TGTGCCAGCAGTTACTCGTCTTGGCCCGTAGGTAGCAATGAGCAGTTCTTC.

This sequence joins TRBV5-1 and TRBJ2-7, with 10 bases matching TRBD1. V shed 4 bases and J 5 bases; nucleotides not matched to a gene: 3. This CDR3 has 13 residues. Germline loops: CDR1 SGHRS, CDR2 YFSETQ. CDR3 amino acids: CASSGTGVDEQYF. DNA for the CDR3: TGCGCCAGCAGCGGGACAGGGGTCGACGAGCAGTACTTC. Looking up the rest from reference TRBV5-1 and TRBJ2-7 gives the full variable domain: KAGVTQTPRYLIKTRGQQVTLSCSPISGHRSVSWYQQTPGQGLQFLFEYFSETQRNKGNFPGRFSGRQFSNSRSEMNVSTLELGDSALYLCASSGTGVDEQYFGPGTRLTVT.

CDR3: CSARDIAGVAYNEQFF. For the CDR3, the DNA is TGCAGTGCTAGAGATATCGCGGGGGTGGCCTACAATGAGCAGTTCTTC. The genes are TRBV20-1 and TRBJ2-1; 7 bases align to TRBD2. J lost 2 bases, V lost 0 bases, and 7 bases had no gene match. Looked up from germline, CDR1 is DFQATT and CDR2 is SNEGSKA (reference sequence). This CDR3 region has 16 residues.

V gene TRBV9 combines with J gene TRBJ1-2, with 9 bases lining up with TRBD1. This CDR3 is built from 13 residues. The germline V gene has CDR1 SGDLS and CDR2 YYNGEE. Trimming cost V 3 bases and J 7 bases; bases outside gene matches: 4. The CDR3 nucleotides are TGTGCCAGCAGCGGGGACAGGGCATCTGGCTACACCTTC. This codes for CASSGDRASGYTF.